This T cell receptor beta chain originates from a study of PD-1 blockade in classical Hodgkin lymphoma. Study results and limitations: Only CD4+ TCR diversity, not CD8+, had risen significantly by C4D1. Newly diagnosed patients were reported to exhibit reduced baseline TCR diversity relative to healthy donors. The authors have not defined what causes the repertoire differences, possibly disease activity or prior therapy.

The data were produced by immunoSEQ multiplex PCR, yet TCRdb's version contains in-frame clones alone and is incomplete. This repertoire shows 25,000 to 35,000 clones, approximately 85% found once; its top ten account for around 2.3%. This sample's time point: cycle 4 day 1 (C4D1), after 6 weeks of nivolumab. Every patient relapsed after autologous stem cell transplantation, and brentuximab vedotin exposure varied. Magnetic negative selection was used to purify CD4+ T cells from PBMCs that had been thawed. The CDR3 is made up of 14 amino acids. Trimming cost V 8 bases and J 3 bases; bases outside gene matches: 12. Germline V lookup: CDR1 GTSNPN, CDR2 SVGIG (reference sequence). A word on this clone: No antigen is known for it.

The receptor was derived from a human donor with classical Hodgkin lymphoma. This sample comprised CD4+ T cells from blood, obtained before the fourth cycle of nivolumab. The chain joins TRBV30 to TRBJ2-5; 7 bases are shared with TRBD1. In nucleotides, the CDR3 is TGTGCCACCTCCAGGGGGAGTTTGGAAGAGACCCAGTACTTC. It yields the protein CATSRGSLEETQYF. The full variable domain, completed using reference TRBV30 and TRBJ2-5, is SQTIHQWPATLVQPVGSPLSLECTVEGTSNPNLYWYRQAAGRGLQLLFYSVGIGQISSEVPQNLSASRPQDRQFILSSKKLLLSDSGFYLCATSRGSLEETQYFGPGTRLLVL.